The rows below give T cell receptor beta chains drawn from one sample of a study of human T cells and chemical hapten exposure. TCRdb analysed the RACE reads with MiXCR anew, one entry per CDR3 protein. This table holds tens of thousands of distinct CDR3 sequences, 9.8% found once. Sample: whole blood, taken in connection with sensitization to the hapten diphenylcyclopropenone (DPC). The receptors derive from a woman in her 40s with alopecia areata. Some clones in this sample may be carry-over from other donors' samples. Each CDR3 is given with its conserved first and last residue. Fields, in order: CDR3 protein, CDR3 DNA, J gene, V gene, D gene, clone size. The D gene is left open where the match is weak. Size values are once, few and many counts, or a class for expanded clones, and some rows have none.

CDR3aa: CSIAWGGGYTF
CDR3nt: TGCAGCATAGCCTGGGGAGGTGGCTACACCTTC
j_gene: TRBJ1-2
v_gene: TRBV29-1
d_gene: .
abundance: many

CDR3aa: CSALHLRDSNQPQHF
CDR3nt: TGCAGTGCTCTACATCTAAGGGATAGCAATCAGCCCCAGCATTTT
j_gene: TRBJ1-5
v_gene: TRBV20-1
d_gene: .
abundance: .

CDR3aa: CASSQSSYEQYF
CDR3nt: TGTGCCAGCAGTCAGAGCTCCTACGAGCAGTACTTC
j_gene: TRBJ2-7
v_gene: TRBV6-2/TRBV6-3
d_gene: .
abundance: many

CDR3aa: CSAKRGPYEQYF
CDR3nt: TGCAGTGCTAAGCGGGGACCCTACGAGCAGTACTTC
j_gene: TRBJ2-7
v_gene: TRBV20-1
d_gene: TRBD2
abundance: .

CDR3aa: CASSIGKLTLGGLNQPQHF
CDR3nt: TGTGCCAGTAGTATAGGGAAGTTGACTCTCGGGGGACTCAATCAGCCCCAGCATTTT
j_gene: TRBJ1-5
v_gene: TRBV19
d_gene: .
abundance: many

CDR3aa: CASSSMGGSNYGYTF
CDR3nt: TGTGCTAGCAGTTCAATGGGGGGTTCCAACTATGGCTACACCTTC
j_gene: TRBJ1-2
v_gene: TRBV7-7
d_gene: .
abundance: few

CDR3aa: CASSLEGWEQFF
CDR3nt: TGTGCCAGCAGTTTAGAGGGATGGGAGCAGTTCTTC
j_gene: TRBJ2-1
v_gene: TRBV28
d_gene: .
abundance: many

CDR3aa: CSVVRDRANEQYF
CDR3nt: TGCAGCGTTGTCCGGGACAGGGCCAACGAGCAGTACTTC
j_gene: TRBJ2-7
v_gene: TRBV29-1
d_gene: TRBD1
abundance: many

CDR3aa: CASSPTGGQPQHF
CDR3nt: TGTGCCAGCAGTCCAACAGGGGGGCAGCCCCAGCATTTT
j_gene: TRBJ1-5
v_gene: TRBV28
d_gene: TRBD1
abundance: many

CDR3aa: CASSQDEVPPPTDTQYF
CDR3nt: TGTGCCAGCAGCCAAGATGAGGTCCCCCCACCAACAGATACGCAGTATTTT
j_gene: TRBJ2-3
v_gene: TRBV3-1
d_gene: .
abundance: many

CDR3aa: CASSFSPGDIQYF
CDR3nt: TGTGCCAGCAGCTTTTCCCCGGGGGACATTCAGTACTTC
j_gene: TRBJ2-4
v_gene: TRBV7-2
d_gene: .
abundance: many

CDR3aa: CASSPAFSNTGELFF
CDR3nt: TGCGCCAGCTCGCCGGCCTTTTCGAACACCGGGGAGCTGTTTTTT
j_gene: TRBJ2-2
v_gene: TRBV10-1
d_gene: .
abundance: few

CDR3aa: CASSLGSGGYEQFF
CDR3nt: TGTGCCAGCAGCTTAGGGTCAGGGGGCTATGAGCAGTTCTTC
j_gene: TRBJ2-1
v_gene: TRBV7-6
d_gene: TRBD1
abundance: .

CDR3aa: CASTKGGFGTDTQYF
CDR3nt: TGTGCCAGCACCAAGGGTGGTTTCGGCACAGATACGCAGTATTTT
j_gene: TRBJ2-3
v_gene: TRBV7-9
d_gene: .
abundance: .

CDR3aa: CASKETPFYNEQFF
CDR3nt: TGTGCCAGCAAGGAAACCCCCTTTTACAATGAGCAGTTCTTC
j_gene: TRBJ2-1
v_gene: TRBV11-2
d_gene: .
abundance: few

CDR3aa: CSARTRTGANYGYTF
CDR3nt: TGCAGTGCTAGGACAAGAACAGGAGCCAACTATGGCTACACCTTC
j_gene: TRBJ1-2
v_gene: TRBV20-1
d_gene: .
abundance: many

CDR3aa: CASSPLAGVGETQYF
CDR3nt: TGTGCCAGCAGCCCACTAGCGGGGGTTGGAGAGACCCAGTACTTC
j_gene: TRBJ2-5
v_gene: TRBV4-2
d_gene: TRBD2
abundance: .

CDR3aa: CASSQERATNEKLFF
CDR3nt: TGTGCCAGCAGCCAAGAGCGTGCAACTAATGAAAAACTGTTTTTT
j_gene: TRBJ1-4
v_gene: TRBV11-2
d_gene: .
abundance: few

CDR3aa: CASSSTTGARGEQYF
CDR3nt: TGTGCCAGCAGTTCCACCACAGGGGCCCGAGGCGAGCAGTACTTC
j_gene: TRBJ2-7
v_gene: TRBV28
d_gene: TRBD1
abundance: many

CDR3aa: CAIGNRGVSGNTIYF
CDR3nt: TGTGCAATCGGGAACAGAGGAGTCTCTGGAAACACCATATATTTT
j_gene: TRBJ1-3
v_gene: TRBV10-3
d_gene: .
abundance: .

CDR3aa: CASSLVGETGELFF
CDR3nt: TGTGCCAGCAGCTTAGTGGGGGAAACCGGGGAGCTGTTTTTT
j_gene: TRBJ2-2
v_gene: TRBV7-6
d_gene: .
abundance: many

CDR3aa: CASSQDWGQSYEQYF
CDR3nt: TGCGCCAGCAGCCAAGATTGGGGGCAATCCTACGAGCAGTACTTC
j_gene: TRBJ2-7
v_gene: TRBV4-3
d_gene: .
abundance: many

CDR3aa: CASSSSPAGTDTQYF
CDR3nt: TGTGCCAGCAGCTCCTCCCCAGCGGGCACAGATACGCAGTATTTT
j_gene: TRBJ2-3
v_gene: TRBV7-6
d_gene: .
abundance: few

CDR3aa: CASSFGGFEEKLFF
CDR3nt: TGTGCCAGCAGTTTCGGAGGGTTTGAGGAAAAACTGTTTTTT
j_gene: TRBJ1-4
v_gene: TRBV28
d_gene: .
abundance: many

CDR3aa: CSATPGRQLLSYEQYF
CDR3nt: TGCAGTGCTACCCCAGGACGGCAGCTTTTATCCTACGAGCAGTACTTC
j_gene: TRBJ2-7
v_gene: TRBV20-1
d_gene: .
abundance: few

CDR3aa: CASSRRQGVAGNTIYF
CDR3nt: TGTGCCAGCAGCCGACGACAGGGGGTGGCTGGAAACACCATATATTTT
j_gene: TRBJ1-3
v_gene: TRBV7-6
d_gene: TRBD1
abundance: many

CDR3aa: CSARDPAVLRGYTF
CDR3nt: TGCAGTGCTAGAGATCCGGCGGTTCTTCGTGGCTACACCTTC
j_gene: TRBJ1-2
v_gene: TRBV20-1
d_gene: .
abundance: .

CDR3aa: CASSSWQGADTQYF
CDR3nt: TGTGCCAGCAGCTCTTGGCAGGGGGCAGATACGCAGTATTTT
j_gene: TRBJ2-3
v_gene: TRBV5-6
d_gene: TRBD1
abundance: many

CDR3aa: CSARDHQGAYEQFF
CDR3nt: TGCAGTGCTAGAGATCATCAGGGGGCCTATGAGCAGTTCTTC
j_gene: TRBJ2-1
v_gene: TRBV20-1
d_gene: TRBD1
abundance: .

CDR3aa: CASSPLAGGLETQYF
CDR3nt: TGTGCCAGCAGCCCCTTAGCGGGGGGGCTAGAGACCCAGTACTTC
j_gene: TRBJ2-5
v_gene: TRBV11-1
d_gene: TRBD2
abundance: many

CDR3aa: CSGRDRGGTEAFF
CDR3nt: TGCAGCGGACGGGACAGGGGTGGGACTGAAGCTTTCTTT
j_gene: TRBJ1-1
v_gene: TRBV29-1
d_gene: TRBD1
abundance: many

CDR3aa: CASSLGQGGFQPQHF
CDR3nt: TGTGCCAGCAGCCTCGGACAGGGAGGCTTTCAGCCCCAGCATTTT
j_gene: TRBJ1-5
v_gene: TRBV3-1
d_gene: TRBD1
abundance: .

CDR3aa: CASSLGDRGNTEAFF
CDR3nt: TGTGCCAGCAGCTTAGGGGACAGGGGGAACACTGAAGCTTTCTTT
j_gene: TRBJ1-1
v_gene: TRBV11-2
d_gene: TRBD1
abundance: many

CDR3aa: CASSPGLVGDTQYF
CDR3nt: TGTGCCAGCAGCCCGGGACTAGTGGGAGATACGCAGTATTTT
j_gene: TRBJ2-3
v_gene: TRBV9
d_gene: TRBD2
abundance: .

CDR3aa: CASSQPTSGGKETQYF
CDR3nt: TGCGCCAGCAGCCAACCAACTAGCGGGGGAAAAGAGACCCAGTACTTC
j_gene: TRBJ2-5
v_gene: TRBV4-1
d_gene: TRBD2
abundance: .

CDR3aa: CASSPGTSGGRRVTQYF
CDR3nt: TGTGCCAGCAGCCCCGGGACTAGCGGGGGCCGGAGGGTGACCCAGTACTTC
j_gene: TRBJ2-5
v_gene: TRBV11-2
d_gene: TRBD2
abundance: few

CDR3aa: CASSLAVRVRSYNEQFF
CDR3nt: TGTGCCAGCAGTTTAGCCGTAAGGGTTCGATCCTACAATGAGCAGTTCTTC
j_gene: TRBJ2-1
v_gene: TRBV12-3/TRBV12-4
d_gene: .
abundance: few

CDR3aa: CASSFQGARGYTF
CDR3nt: TGTGCCAGCAGTTTTCAGGGGGCGAGGGGCTACACCTTC
j_gene: TRBJ1-2
v_gene: TRBV27
d_gene: TRBD1
abundance: many

CDR3aa: CASTSQVANRGWGYGYTF
CDR3nt: TGTGCCAGCACGAGCCAAGTGGCCAACAGGGGATGGGGCTATGGCTACACCTTC
j_gene: TRBJ1-2
v_gene: TRBV6-5
d_gene: TRBD1
abundance: .

CDR3aa: CASRRDRLVDTQYF
CDR3nt: TGTGCCAGCCGCCGGGACAGGTTGGTGGATACGCAGTATTTT
j_gene: TRBJ2-3
v_gene: TRBV27
d_gene: TRBD1
abundance: many

CDR3aa: CSVGPELGAVQETQYF
CDR3nt: TGCAGCGTTGGGCCGGAGCTGGGGGCCGTTCAAGAGACCCAGTACTTC
j_gene: TRBJ2-5
v_gene: TRBV29-1
d_gene: .
abundance: .

CDR3aa: CASSSPGGSSEAFF
CDR3nt: TGTGCCAGCAGCTCCCCAGGGGGGTCCTCTGAAGCTTTCTTT
j_gene: TRBJ1-1
v_gene: TRBV21-1
d_gene: .
abundance: many

CDR3aa: CASSFPGQYNEQFF
CDR3nt: TGTGCCAGCAGTTTTCCGGGGCAGTACAATGAGCAGTTCTTC
j_gene: TRBJ2-1
v_gene: TRBV28
d_gene: .
abundance: few

CDR3aa: CASKLGNTEAFF
CDR3nt: TGTGCCAGCAAACTAGGGAACACTGAAGCTTTCTTT
j_gene: TRBJ1-1
v_gene: TRBV28
d_gene: .
abundance: .

CDR3aa: CASSYVPYGYTF
CDR3nt: TGTGCCAGCAGTTACGTACCCTATGGCTACACCTTC
j_gene: TRBJ1-2
v_gene: TRBV6-2/TRBV6-3
d_gene: .
abundance: many

CDR3aa: CASSLWGSAYNEQFF
CDR3nt: TGTGCCAGCAGCTTATGGGGATCAGCCTACAATGAGCAGTTCTTC
j_gene: TRBJ2-1
v_gene: TRBV7-9
d_gene: .
abundance: many

CDR3aa: CASRRGLAGGGDEQFF
CDR3nt: TGTGCCAGCAGAAGGGGACTAGCGGGGGGAGGGGATGAGCAGTTCTTC
j_gene: TRBJ2-1
v_gene: TRBV12-3/TRBV12-4
d_gene: TRBD2
abundance: many

CDR3aa: CASSYSQWTQSSYEQYF
CDR3nt: TGTGCCAGCAGTTACTCACAATGGACACAGTCCTCCTACGAGCAGTACTTC
j_gene: TRBJ2-7
v_gene: TRBV6-5
d_gene: .
abundance: .

CDR3aa: CASSPTGGSNQPQHF
CDR3nt: TGTGCCAGCAGTCCCACCGGGGGGTCTAATCAGCCCCAGCATTTT
j_gene: TRBJ1-5
v_gene: TRBV6-5
d_gene: .
abundance: many

CDR3aa: CASSSGQGAYWNTEAFF
CDR3nt: TGTGCCAGCAGCTCGGGACAGGGGGCCTACTGGAACACTGAAGCTTTCTTT
j_gene: TRBJ1-1
v_gene: TRBV3-1
d_gene: TRBD1
abundance: .

CDR3aa: CASSFVYGGLDTQYF
CDR3nt: TGTGCCAGCAGTTTTGTTTACGGGGGATTAGATACGCAGTATTTT
j_gene: TRBJ2-3
v_gene: TRBV27
d_gene: .
abundance: .

CDR3aa: CASSLESGLGAFF
CDR3nt: TGTGCCAGCAGCTTAGAATCGGGGTTAGGGGCTTTCTTT
j_gene: TRBJ1-1
v_gene: TRBV7-9
d_gene: .
abundance: many

CDR3aa: CASSPRGGGRLDTQYF
CDR3nt: TGTGCCAGTAGCCCACGAGGCGGCGGCAGACTTGATACGCAGTATTTT
j_gene: TRBJ2-3
v_gene: TRBV19
d_gene: .
abundance: many

CDR3aa: CASSLPRTPNTEAFF
CDR3nt: TGTGCCAGCAGCCTCCCGCGGACACCAAACACTGAAGCTTTCTTT
j_gene: TRBJ1-1
v_gene: TRBV5-6
d_gene: .
abundance: many

CDR3aa: CASSFTLAGGSSYNEQFF
CDR3nt: TGTGCCAGCAGTTTCACACTAGCGGGGGGGAGCTCCTACAATGAGCAGTTCTTC
j_gene: TRBJ2-1
v_gene: TRBV12-3/TRBV12-4
d_gene: TRBD2
abundance: many

CDR3aa: CAISRPGTGKYEQYF
CDR3nt: TGTGCCATCAGCCGTCCCGGGACAGGGAAATACGAGCAGTACTTC
j_gene: TRBJ2-7
v_gene: TRBV10-3
d_gene: TRBD1
abundance: many

CDR3aa: CASSMVSTGTETQYF
CDR3nt: TGTGCCAGTAGTATGGTATCGACAGGGACGGAGACCCAGTACTTC
j_gene: TRBJ2-5
v_gene: TRBV19
d_gene: TRBD1
abundance: .

CDR3aa: CASSLGSYTGELFF
CDR3nt: TGCGCCAGCAGCTTGGGCAGCTACACCGGGGAGCTGTTTTTT
j_gene: TRBJ2-2
v_gene: TRBV5-1
d_gene: .
abundance: .

CDR3aa: CASSPTSGSGDTQYF
CDR3nt: TGTGCCAGCAGCCCGACTAGCGGGTCTGGCGATACGCAGTATTTT
j_gene: TRBJ2-3
v_gene: TRBV7-2
d_gene: TRBD2
abundance: few